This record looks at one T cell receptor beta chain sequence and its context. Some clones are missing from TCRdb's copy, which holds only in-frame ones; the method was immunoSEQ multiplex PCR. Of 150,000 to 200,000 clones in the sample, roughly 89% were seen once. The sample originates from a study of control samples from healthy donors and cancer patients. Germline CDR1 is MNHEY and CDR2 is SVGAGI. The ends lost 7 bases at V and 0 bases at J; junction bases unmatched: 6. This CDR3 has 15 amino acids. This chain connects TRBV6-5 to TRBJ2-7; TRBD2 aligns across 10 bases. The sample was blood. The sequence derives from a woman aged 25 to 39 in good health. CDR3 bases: TGTGCCAGCAAGATTAGCGGGGGGACCTCCTACGAGCAGTACTTC. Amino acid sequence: CASKISGGTSYEQYF.